The clone carrying this T cell receptor beta chain was seen repeatedly, ten times or more. The sample belongs to a study of metastatic and nonmetastatic thyroid tumors. In the study overall: Across blood and tumor or nodule tissue, repertoires from malignant and benign thyroid patients were compared with one another.

Methods used by the authors: The authors used CDR3 differences across clinicopathological groups to build a distant-metastasis classifier for papillary thyroid cancer. Using MiXCR, TCRdb re-called clones from the PCR reads. In this record, the V and J calls reflect TCRdb's handling and not the investigators' own analysis. The table has about 92,000 clones, more than 12% seen once. No treatment of any kind had been given to any patient before thyroid surgery. The sequenced sample was blood. The source of this sequence is a female donor with papillary thyroid cancer or a benign thyroid nodule (not recorded which). Some clones in this sample may be carry-over from other donors' samples.

Here the CDR3 reads CASSVQGSNQPQHF. DNA of the CDR3: TGTGCCAGCAGTGTTCAGGGGAGCAATCAGCCCCAGCATTTT. This sequence joins TRBV2 and TRBJ1-5, with D perhaps matching TRBD1 (6 bases). The V end lost 4 bases, the J end lost 1 base, and 8 bases lay between the germline ends. The length of the CDR3 is 14 residues. Looked up from germline, CDR1 is SNHLY and CDR2 is FYNNEI.